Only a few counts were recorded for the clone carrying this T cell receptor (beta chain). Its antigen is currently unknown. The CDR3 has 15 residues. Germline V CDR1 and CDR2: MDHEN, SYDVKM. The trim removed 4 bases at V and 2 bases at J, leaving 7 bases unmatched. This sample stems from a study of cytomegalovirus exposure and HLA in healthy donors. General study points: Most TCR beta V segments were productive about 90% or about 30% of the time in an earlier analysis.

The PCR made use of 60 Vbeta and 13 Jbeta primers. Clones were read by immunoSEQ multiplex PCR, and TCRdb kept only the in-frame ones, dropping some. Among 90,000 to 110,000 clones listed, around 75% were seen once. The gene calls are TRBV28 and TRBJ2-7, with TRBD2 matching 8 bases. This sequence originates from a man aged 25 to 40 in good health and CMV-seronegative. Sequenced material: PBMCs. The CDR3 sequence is CASSSPAGETYEQYF. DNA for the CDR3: TGTGCCAGCAGTTCACCAGCGGGAGAGACCTACGAGCAGTACTTC.